These 10 T cell receptor beta chains came from one sample sequenced in a study of blood T cell repertoires in COVID-19. The table came from immunoSEQ multiplex PCR; TCRdb's copy has only in-frame clones and leaves some out. The data hold 220,000 or so clones, with just under 90% observed a single time. Sequenced material: PBMCs or T cells enriched from blood (not recorded which). These receptors were taken from a man aged 50 to 59 who had been exposed to COVID-19.

The CDR3 reads CASSSFRGPGELFF. In nucleotides, the CDR3 is TGTGCCAGCAGCTCATTTAGGGGGCCCGGGGAGCTGTTTTTT. V and J are TRBV11-3 and TRBJ2-2; 7 bases are shared with TRBD1. Germline loops: CDR1 SGHNT, CDR2 YENEEA. Trimming at V came to 4 bases and at J to 6 bases, leaving 5 bases not matched to a gene. The CDR3 totals 14 residues.

V gene TRBV3-1 (or the pseudogene TRBV3-2) combines with J gene TRBJ2-3; 13 bases line up with TRBD2. The CDR3 consists of 19 residues. Germline assignment: CDR1 LGHDT and CDR2 YNNKEL (reference sequence). Trimming cost V 5 bases and J 3 bases; bases outside gene matches: 14. The CDR3: CASSYRTSGSRGRTDTQYF. DNA of the CDR3: TGTGCCAGCAGCTACCGGACTAGCGGGAGTAGAGGTAGGACAGATACGCAGTATTTT.

The chain has TRBV25-1 and TRBJ2-2; TRBD2 matches 13 bases. CDR3 size: 17 residues. Looked up from germline, CDR1 is MGHDK and CDR2 is SYGVNS. Germline trimming cut 5 bases from V and 5 bases from J; bases unmatched to any gene: 8. This CDR3 is CASSPTRTSGSTGELFF. The DNA of the CDR3 is TGTGCCAGCAGTCCCACCCGGACTAGCGGGAGTACCGGGGAGCTGTTTTTT.

The rearrangement links TRBV18 to TRBJ1-2; D is ambiguous. CDR1 and CDR2 from the germline V gene are KGHSH and LQKENI. The CDR3 is made up of 16 amino acids. V was cut by 2 bases and J by 0 bases, with 13 bases left in between. For the CDR3, the DNA is TGTGCCAGCTCACCAGACAAGTATAGACCTAACTATGGCTACACCTTC. It translates to CASSPDKYRPNYGYTF.

This chain connects TRBV6-1 to TRBJ1-6; no definite D call. The CDR3 spans 13 residues. The V gene lost 2 bases and the J gene lost 6 bases, with 5 bases spanning the gap. Germline V lookup: CDR1 MNHNS, CDR2 SASEGT. This CDR3 reads CASSEPGNSPLHF. As DNA, the CDR3 is TGTGCCAGCAGTGAACCCGGTAATTCACCCCTCCACTTT.

V gene TRBV5-6 combines with J gene TRBJ1-1; D not certain. The germline V gene encodes CDR1 SGHDT and CDR2 YYEEEE. The CDR3 covers 13 residues. The V end was cut by 6 bases, the J end by 4 bases, with 13 bases between. The CDR3 protein is CASTLGEGTEAFF. CDR3 DNA: TGTGCCAGCACCCTCGGGGAGGGCACTGAAGCTTTCTTT.

The chain links TRBV24-1 to TRBJ2-3; TRBD1 agrees at 8 bases. V dropped 4 bases and J dropped 2; count of bases not matched to a gene: 4. The CDR3 is 15 amino acids. Germline V CDR1 and CDR2: KGHDR, SFDVKD. The CDR3 nucleotides read TGTGCCACCAGTGACCGGACAGGGATCACAGATACGCAGTATTTT. The encoded protein is CATSDRTGITDTQYF.

The genes are TRBV24-1 and TRBJ2-7; D unresolved. Trimming removed 3 bases at V and 2 bases at J, with 7 bases between. This CDR3 contains 13 residues. In germline, CDR1 is KGHDR, CDR2 SFDVKD. CDR3 coding DNA: TGTGCCACCAGTGATGGAGCGACCTACGAGCAGTACTTC. Protein: CATSDGATYEQYF.

V and J are TRBV6-5 and TRBJ2-3, with 10 bases identical to TRBD1. Germline CDR1 MNHEY, CDR2 SVGAGI. The CDR3 spans 14 residues. Losses at the gene ends were 6 bases for V and 5 bases for J; bases not matched to a gene: 5. For the CDR3, the DNA is TGTGCCAGCAGAGACAGGGGGCATCAAGATACGCAGTATTTT. It specifies CASRDRGHQDTQYF.

The rearrangement joins TRBV18 to TRBJ1-1; D might be TRBD1 (5 bases). The CDR3 is 14 residues long. Germline V gene sequence: CDR1 KGHSH, CDR2 LQKENI. Trimming left V 1 base short and J 8 bases short, with 14 bases between. This CDR3 reads CASSPREGTSEAFF. The CDR3 DNA is TGTGCCAGCTCACCACGGGAGGGGACCTCGGAAGCTTTCTTT.